This entry describes one T cell receptor beta chain. The antigen remains undetermined. The CDR3 spans 14 residues. Trimming took off 6 bases at V and 2 bases at J, with 10 bases between the two ends. Germline CDR1 LNHNV, CDR2 YYDKDF (reference sequence). This specimen belongs to a study of Ad26.COV2.S vaccination and SARS-CoV-2 variants. As for treatment: 15 to 20 received Ad26.COV2.S at low or high dose, single or two shots; a few received placebo; per-sample allocation not given. Sampling occurred on day 63 after the first vaccine or placebo injection. Generated by immunoSEQ multiplex PCR, the TCRdb table keeps only in-frame clones and is missing some. The profile covers 360,000 or so clones, with 89% appearing a single time and over 1.5% taken by the ten largest. Findings of the study overall: The breadth of spike-specific CD8+ and CD4+ T cell responses after vaccination was reportedly substantial.

The clonotype was recovered from a person between 18 and 59 years old who received the Ad26.COV2.S COVID-19 vaccine or a placebo. The sample consisted of peripheral blood, taken in a trial of Ad26.COV2.S vaccine versus placebo. V gene TRBV15 combines with J gene TRBJ2-2; D remains unclear. The CDR3 coding sequence is TGTGCCACCAGTTGGACGGCTAACACCGGGGAGCTGTTTTTT. Protein: CATSWTANTGELFF.